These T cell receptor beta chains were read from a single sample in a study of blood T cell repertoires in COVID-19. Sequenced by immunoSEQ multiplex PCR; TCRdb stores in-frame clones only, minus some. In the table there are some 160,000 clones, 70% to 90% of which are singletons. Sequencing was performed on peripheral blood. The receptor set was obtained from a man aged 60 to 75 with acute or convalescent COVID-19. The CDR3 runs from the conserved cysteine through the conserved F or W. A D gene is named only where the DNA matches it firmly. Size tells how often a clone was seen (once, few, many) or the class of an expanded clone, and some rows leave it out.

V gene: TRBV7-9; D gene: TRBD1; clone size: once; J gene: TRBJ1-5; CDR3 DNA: TGTGCCAGCAGCCCAGGACAGGGGGCTGGCAATCAGCCCCAGCATTTT; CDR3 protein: CASSPGQGAGNQPQHF
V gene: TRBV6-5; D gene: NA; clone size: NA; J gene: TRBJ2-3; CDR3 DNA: TGTGCCAGCAGCTCGGACTGGTTCACAGATACGCAGTATTTT; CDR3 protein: CASSSDWFTDTQYF
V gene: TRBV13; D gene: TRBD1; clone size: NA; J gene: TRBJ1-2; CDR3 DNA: TGTGCCAGCAGCTTAGGGAGGACAGGGGTTGGCTACACCTTC; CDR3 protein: CASSLGRTGVGYTF
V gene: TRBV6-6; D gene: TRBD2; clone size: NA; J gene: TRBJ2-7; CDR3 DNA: TGTGCCACCAGGCGAGCTAGCGGACTCCCTAGCTCCTACGAGCAGTACTTC; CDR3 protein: CATRRASGLPSSYEQYF
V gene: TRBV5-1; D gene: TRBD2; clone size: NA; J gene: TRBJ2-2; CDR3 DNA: TGCGCCAGCAGCCGAGCGGGGGGGACCCCCGGGGAGCTGTTTTTT; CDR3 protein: CASSRAGGTPGELFF
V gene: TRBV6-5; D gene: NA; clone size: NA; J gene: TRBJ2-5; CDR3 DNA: TGTGCCAGCAGTTACGGAGCAGGGCCCCAAGAGACCCAGTACTTC; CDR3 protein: CASSYGAGPQETQYF
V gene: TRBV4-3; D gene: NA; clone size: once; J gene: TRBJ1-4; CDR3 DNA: TGCGCCAGCAGCCAAAAGACAGCCTCTAATGAAAAACTGTTTTTT; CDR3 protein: CASSQKTASNEKLFF
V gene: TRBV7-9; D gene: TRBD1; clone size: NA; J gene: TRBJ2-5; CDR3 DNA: TGTGCCAGCAGCCCAGGGGGCGGGACCCAGTACTTC; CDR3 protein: CASSPGGGTQYF
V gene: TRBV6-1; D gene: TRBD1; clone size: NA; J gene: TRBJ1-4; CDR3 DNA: TGTGCCAGCAGTGAAGGGGGGACAGGAGGGGCATGGAGAAAACTGTTTTTT; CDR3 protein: CASSEGGTGGAWRKLFF
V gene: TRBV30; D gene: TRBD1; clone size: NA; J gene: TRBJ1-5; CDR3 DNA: TGTGCCTGGAGTGGGACAGGGATAAGCAATCAGCCCCAGCATTTT; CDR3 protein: CAWSGTGISNQPQHF
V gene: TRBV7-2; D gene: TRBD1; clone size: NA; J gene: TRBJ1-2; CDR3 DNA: TGTGCCAGCAGCTTAGCGGCCCGGACAGGGGGCCCTGGCTACACCTTC; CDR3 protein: CASSLAARTGGPGYTF
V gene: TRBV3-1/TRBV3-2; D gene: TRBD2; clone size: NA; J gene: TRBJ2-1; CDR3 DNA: TGTGCCAGCAGCGCCAGACGTAGCGGGGCCTCCTACAATGAGCAGTTCTTC; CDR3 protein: CASSARRSGASYNEQFF
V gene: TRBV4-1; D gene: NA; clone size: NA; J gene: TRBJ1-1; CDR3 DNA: TGCGCCAGCAGCCAAGAAAGTGTCAGGCCCTCTGAAGCTTTCTTT; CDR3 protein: CASSQESVRPSEAFF
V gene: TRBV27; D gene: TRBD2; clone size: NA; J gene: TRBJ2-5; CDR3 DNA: TGTGCCAGCAGAGCGAGCGGGGGGCAGGAGACCCAGTACTTC; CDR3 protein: CASRASGGQETQYF
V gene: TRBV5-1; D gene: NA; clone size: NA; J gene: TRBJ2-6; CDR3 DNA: TGCGCCAGCAGCTTGTTGGCCTCTGGCTTTTCTGGGGCCAACGTCCTGACTTTC; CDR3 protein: CASSLLASGFSGANVLTF
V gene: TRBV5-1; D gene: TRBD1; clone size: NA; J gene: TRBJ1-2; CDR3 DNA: TGCGCCAGCGGAGACAGGGGGCCTTATGGCTACACCTTC; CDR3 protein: CASGDRGPYGYTF
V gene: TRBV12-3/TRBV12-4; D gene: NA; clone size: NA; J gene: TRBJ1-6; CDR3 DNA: TGTGCCAGCAGTTTAGGCCAGGGGCCCCTCCACTTT; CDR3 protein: CASSLGQGPLHF
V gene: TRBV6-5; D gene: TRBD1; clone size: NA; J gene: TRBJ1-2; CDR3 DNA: TGTGCCAGCAGCAGAGCGCCAGGGGGTGGCTACACCTTC; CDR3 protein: CASSRAPGGGYTF
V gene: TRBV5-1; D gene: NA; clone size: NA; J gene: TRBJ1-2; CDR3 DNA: TGCGCCAGCAGCCAGACAGGCGAGAACTATGGCTACACCTTC; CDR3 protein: CASSQTGENYGYTF
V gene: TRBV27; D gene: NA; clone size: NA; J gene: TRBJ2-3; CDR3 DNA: TGTGCCAGCAGTTTATCAGTCGGCGGGGGCCTAAAAGATACGCAGTATTTT; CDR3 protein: CASSLSVGGGLKDTQYF
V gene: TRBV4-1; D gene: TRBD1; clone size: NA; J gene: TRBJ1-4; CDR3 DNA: TGCGCCAGCCGACAGGGCTCAACTAATGAAAAACTGTTTTTT; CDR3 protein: CASRQGSTNEKLFF
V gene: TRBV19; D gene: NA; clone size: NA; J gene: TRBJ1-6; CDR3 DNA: TGTGCCAGTAGTATAGTTCGCACAGCTAATTCACCCCTCCACTTT; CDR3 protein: CASSIVRTANSPLHF
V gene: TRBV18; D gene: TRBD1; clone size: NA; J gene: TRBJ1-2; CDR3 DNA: TGTGCCAGCTCACCAAAGGACAGGCTATTCTATGGCTACACCTTC; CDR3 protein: CASSPKDRLFYGYTF
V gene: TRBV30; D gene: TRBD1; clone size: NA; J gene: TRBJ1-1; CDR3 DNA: TGTGCCTGGAAGGGACAGGGCTTGAACACTGAAGCTTTCTTT; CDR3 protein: CAWKGQGLNTEAFF
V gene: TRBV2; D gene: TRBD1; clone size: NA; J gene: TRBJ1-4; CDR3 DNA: TGTGCCACTGGGGGGACAGGTGAAAAACTGTTTTTT; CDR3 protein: CATGGTGEKLFF
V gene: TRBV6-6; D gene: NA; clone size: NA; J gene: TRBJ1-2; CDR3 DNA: TGTGCCAGCAGTTACTCGAATCCAGGAATAAACTATGGCTACACCTTC; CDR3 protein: CASSYSNPGINYGYTF
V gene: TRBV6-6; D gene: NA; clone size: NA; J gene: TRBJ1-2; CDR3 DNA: TGTGCCAGCAGTTACCAGGGGGGCTACACCTTC; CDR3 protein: CASSYQGGYTF
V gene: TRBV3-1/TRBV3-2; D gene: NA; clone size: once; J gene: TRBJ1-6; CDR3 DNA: TGTGCCAGCAGCCGGACCGGGACCTATAATTCACCCCTCCACTTT; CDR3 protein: CASSRTGTYNSPLHF
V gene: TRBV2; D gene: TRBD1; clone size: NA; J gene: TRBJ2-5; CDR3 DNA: TGTGCCAGCACGGGACAGGGCGAGACCCAGTACTTC; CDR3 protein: CASTGQGETQYF
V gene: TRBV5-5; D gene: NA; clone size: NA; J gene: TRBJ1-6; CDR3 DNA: TGTGCCAGCAGCTTGGAGCCTTCACCCCTCCACTTT; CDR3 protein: CASSLEPSPLHF